A selection of T cell receptor beta chains follows, all from one sample in a study of OX40 agonist ivuxolimab in advanced cancers. Produced via immunoSEQ multiplex PCR; TCRdb's table is partial and in-frame only. Among tens of thousands of clones, about 86% were seen once, and the ten largest hold roughly 0.6%. The sequencing used CD4+ or CD8+ T cells sorted from blood, collected in a trial of the OX40 agonist ivuxolimab. The receptors here all came from an adult with an advanced solid tumor such as melanoma, head and neck, liver or kidney cancer. Each CDR3 is given with its conserved first and last residue. D genes are given only for firm matches. Some rows mark clone size as missing; the rest say once, few, many or name a class of expanded clone.

D,size,J,V,DNA,CDR3
TRBD2,NA,TRBJ2-5,TRBV10-3,TGTGCCATCAGTCTTAGCGGGAGGGAGACCCAGTACTTC,CAISLSGRETQYF
NA,NA,TRBJ2-1,TRBV18,TGTGCCAGCTCACCCCGGCAGGGCGGCAATGAGCAGTTCTTC,CASSPRQGGNEQFF
NA,NA,TRBJ2-5,TRBV2,TGTGCCAGCAGTGAATACGGCACAGGCCAAGAGACCCAGTACTTC,CASSEYGTGQETQYF
NA,NA,TRBJ2-5,TRBV4-3,TGCGCCAGCAGCCAAGATGAGGGAGGCCAAGAGACCCAGTACTTC,CASSQDEGGQETQYF
NA,few,TRBJ1-1,TRBV14,TGTGCCAGCAGCCGGTGGGGGGTGGGAAACACTGAAGCTTTCTTT,CASSRWGVGNTEAFF
NA,NA,TRBJ1-1,TRBV10-1,TGCGCCAGCAGTGTGGGGTTATCGACTGAAGCTTTCTTT,CASSVGLSTEAFF
TRBD1,NA,TRBJ2-5,TRBV18,TGTGCCAGCTCACCACGACAGGGAACACAAGAGACCCAGTACTTC,CASSPRQGTQETQYF
NA,NA,TRBJ2-7,TRBV7-2,TGTGCCAGCAGCACCCAAACTAGGTCCCACGAGCAGTACTTC,CASSTQTRSHEQYF
TRBD1,NA,TRBJ2-5,TRBV7-2,TGTGCCAGCAGCGACAGGGGGCGAAGAGAGGAGACCCAGTACTTC,CASSDRGRREETQYF
NA,NA,TRBJ1-2,TRBV5-4,TGTGCCAGCAGCTTACAGGGAGACTATGGCTACACCTTC,CASSLQGDYGYTF